The 14 T cell receptor beta chains below all came from one sample that was sequenced in a study of T cell changes during pregnancy in multiple sclerosis. The data were produced by immunoSEQ multiplex PCR, yet TCRdb's version contains in-frame clones alone and is incomplete. This table holds around 39,000 clones, 85% to 95% found once. The sample consisted of PBMCs (not recorded whether the cells were cultured). The receptor source for this set is a female donor with multiple sclerosis, enrolled in a pregnancy study.

The rearrangement links TRBV4-2 to TRBJ2-1; the match to TRBD2 covers 10 bases. Looked up from germline, CDR1 is LGHNA and CDR2 is YNFKEQ. J lost 5 bases, V lost 5 bases, and 6 bases had no gene match. The CDR3 has 15 residues. The CDR3 region has the DNA TGTGCCAGCAGCGCTCTAGCGGGAGTACACAATGAGCAGTTCTTC. It encodes CASSALAGVHNEQFF.

The rearrangement links TRBV6-5 to TRBJ2-1; 14 nucleotides agree with TRBD2. The J segment lost 8 bases and the V segment lost 0 bases, leaving 3 bases of the junction unmatched. This CDR3 is 16 amino acids long. Germline CDR1 is MNHEY and CDR2 is SVGAGI. The CDR3 region has the DNA TGTGCCAGCAGTTACTCGGGACTAGCGGGAGAATATGAGCAGTTCTTC. This translates into CASSYSGLAGEYEQFF.

This chain connects TRBV20-1 to TRBJ2-7; no definite D call. CDR1 and CDR2 (germline): DFQATT, SNEGSKA (reference sequence). CDR3 length: 11 residues. The V end was cut by 5 bases, the J end by 4 bases, with 9 bases between. The CDR3: CSALNEYEQYF. The CDR3, as DNA: TGCAGTGCTCTCAACGAATACGAGCAGTACTTC.

The chain has TRBV19 and TRBJ2-3, with no clear D. This CDR3 is 15 amino acids long. V lost 6 bases, J lost 4 bases, and 17 bases lay in between. Germline-derived CDR1 and CDR2 are LNHDA and SQIVND (reference sequence). The CDR3 DNA follows: TGTGCCAGTAGCCCTCCTTTTTTCCCCGCAGATACGCAGTATTTT. This gives the protein CASSPPFFPADTQYF.

V is TRBV27 and J is TRBJ1-4, with D possibly matching TRBD1 (6 bases). The CDR3 spans 15 residues. V was trimmed by 6 bases and J by 5 bases, leaving 16 bases between them. Germline V gene lookup returns CDR1 MNHEY and CDR2 SMNVEV (reference sequence). The CDR3 region has the DNA TGTGCCAGCAGATCTGACAGGCGATTGAATGAAAAACTGTTTTTT. Translation: CASRSDRRLNEKLFF.

V and J are TRBV11-2 and TRBJ1-2, with 9 bases that match TRBD1. The CDR3 totals 12 residues. Germline V gene sequence: CDR1 SGHAT, CDR2 FQNNGV. With V trimmed by 5 bases and J by 6 bases, 1 base remained unmatched. CDR3 sequence: CASSRQGDGYTF. CDR3 bases: TGTGCCAGCAGCCGACAGGGGGATGGCTACACCTTC.

This clone has only a few counts. The chain recombines TRBV6-1 with TRBJ1-5; tentatively, D is TRBD1 (6 bases). Germline loops: CDR1 MNHNS, CDR2 SASEGT. The CDR3 is 13 residues long. V was clipped by 11 bases and J by 3 bases, with 14 bases between them. The CDR3 is CAGGTGPNQPQHF. CDR3 in DNA: TGTGCCGGGGGTACAGGGCCCAATCAGCCCCAGCATTTT.

The J gene is TRBJ2-1, the V gene TRBV30; 8 bases are shared with TRBD2. This CDR3 comprises 12 residues. The germline gives CDR1 GTSNPN, CDR2 SVGIG (reference sequence). J was trimmed by 10 bases and V by 1 base; bases with no gene match: 3. This chain's CDR3 is CAWSAGGDEQFF. The CDR3 nucleotides are TGTGCCTGGAGTGCCGGGGGGGACGAGCAGTTCTTC.

The gene calls are TRBV7-2 and TRBJ2-2, with TRBD1 identical over 9 bases. Germline V gene data show CDR1 as SGHTA and CDR2 as FQGNSA. This CDR3 region has 14 residues. The V and J ends lost 5 bases and 5 bases, in that order; junction bases with no gene match: 3. CDR3 loop: CASSPDRGTGELFF. For the CDR3, the DNA is TGTGCCAGCAGCCCGGACAGGGGTACCGGGGAGCTGTTTTTT. Together with reference TRBV7-2 and TRBJ2-2, the CDR3 gives the full variable domain: GAGVSQSPSNKVTEKGKDVELRCDPISGHTALYWYRQSLGQGLEFLIYFQGNSAPDKSGLPSDRFSAERTGGSVSTLTIQRTQQEDSAVYLCASSPDRGTGELFFGEGSRLTVL.

CDR3 nucleotides: TGCGCCAGCAAACCGGGATCCGGGGAGACCCAGTACTTC. Encoded protein: CASKPGSGETQYF. This sequence joins TRBV10-1 and TRBJ2-5, with D possibly being TRBD2 (5 bases). This CDR3 is 13 amino acids long. Trimming cost V 7 bases and J 5 bases, with 14 bases left between them. Germline CDR1 reads WNHNN; CDR2 reads SYGVQD (reference sequence).

V gene TRBV14 combines with J gene TRBJ2-7; D is perhaps TRBD2 (5 bases). The V gene's germline CDR1 is SGHDN and CDR2 FVKESK. V lost 5 bases and J lost 7, with 24 bases in between. This CDR3 is 16 amino acids long. The CDR3 DNA is TGTGCCAGCAGCGAAGTACCTGGACTTATCCTGAGGGAGCAGTACTTC. Its translation is CASSEVPGLILREQYF. The whole variable domain, filled in from reference TRBV14 and TRBJ2-7, reads EAGVTQFPSHSVIEKGQTVTLRCDPISGHDNLYWYRRVMGKEIKFLLHFVKESKQDESGMPNNRFLAERTGGTYSTLKVQPAELEDSGVYFCASSEVPGLILREQYFGPGTRLTVT.

This sequence joins TRBV27 and TRBJ2-7, with 7 nucleotides matching TRBD2. The V gene's germline CDR1 is MNHEY and CDR2 SMNVEV (reference sequence). V shed 2 bases and J 6 bases; nucleotides not matched to a gene: 10. The CDR3 sequence is 15 residues long. The CDR3 sequence is CASSLSLRSGGEQYF. The CDR3 coding sequence is TGTGCCAGCAGTTTAAGTCTGAGGTCGGGAGGCGAGCAGTACTTC.

V and J are TRBV11-3 and TRBJ2-3; D uncertain. Germline lookup yields CDR1 SGHNT and CDR2 YENEEA. Trimming took off 1 base at V and 7 bases at J, with 9 bases between the two ends. This CDR3 comprises 13 residues. The CDR3 sequence is CASSLADSHTQYF. As DNA, the CDR3 is TGTGCCAGCAGCTTAGCTGACTCTCATACGCAGTATTTT. Based on the CDR3 plus reference TRBV11-3 and TRBJ2-3, the full variable domain is EAGVVQSPRYKIIEKKQPVAFWCNPISGHNTLYWYLQNLGQGPELLIRYENEEAVDDSQLPKDRFSAERLKGVDSTLKIQPAELGDSAVYLCASSLADSHTQYFGPGTRLTVL.

The rearrangement uses TRBV19 and TRBJ1-2; 8 bases map to TRBD1. V shed 5 bases and J 8 bases; nucleotides not matched to a gene: 10. This CDR3 spans 14 amino acids. CDR1 and CDR2 from the germline V gene are LNHDA and SQIVND (reference sequence). The CDR3 spells CASSPRGTGSGYTF. The CDR3 nucleotides read TGTGCCAGTAGTCCTCGGGGGACAGGCAGCGGCTACACCTTC.